Included here is one TCR beta chain sequence, with context. What it recognizes is unknown. CDR1 is SGHVS, CDR2 FNYEAQ, per germline. This CDR3 spans 13 amino acids. Here immunoSEQ multiplex PCR was the method, and the copy in TCRdb shows in-frame clones only, minus some. The sample lists more than 30,000 clones; under 85% were seen once. The data stem from a study of T cells in narcolepsy. About the research overall: Healthy controls were enrolled alongside patients with narcolepsy type 1 or type 2. Study-wide points: In some patient and control memory CD4+ samples, autoreactive clones were absent. Autoreactive clonotypes reportedly recurred in blood of same and different patients, not controls. HCRT-specific and TRIB2-specific autoreactive clonotypes appeared among same-patient CSF and blood CD4+ clonotypes.

The chain has TRBV7-6 and TRBJ2-5, with D unclear. The DNA matches TRBJ2-7 better at its end, which makes the J call doubtful. The clonotype was recovered from a human donor with narcolepsy. Sequencing was performed on CD45RA- memory CD4+ T cells from PBMCs. The chain's CDR3 is CASSTSSGNEQYF. The CDR3 bases are TGTGCCAGCAGCACCAGTTCAGGAAACGAGCAGTACTTC.